This TCR beta chain was identified during a study of T-cell memory formation after mild COVID-19. Notes on the study in general: The study found contracting CD4+ clones mainly in CM and EM and contracting CD8+ clones in EMRA. Among clones contracting day 15 to 85, CD4/CD8 was balanced, whereas later expanders leaned CD4+.

Using constant-segment primers, 5'RACE produced TCR alpha and TCR beta cDNA libraries carrying sample barcodes and UMIs. TCRdb processed the 5' RACE reads anew with MiXCR; each CDR3 protein has one entry. The table includes around 150,000 distinct CDR3 sequences, around a tenth detected once. This clonotype was detected many times. Its antigen is not identified. The ends lost 0 bases at V and 4 bases at J; junction bases unmatched: 3. CDR1 and CDR2 (germline): SGHRS, YFSETQ. The CDR3 has 16 amino acids. The sequencing input was PBMCs or a T cell subset sorted from them (not recorded which). The genes are TRBV5-1 and TRBJ1-4, with 10 bases lining up with TRBD1. This clonotype was obtained from a man in his late teens or twenties who had mild COVID-19 (a few samples of this study predate the infection). Cell type and time point are not known. Here the CDR3 reads CASSLGDRGFNEKLFF. The CDR3, as DNA: TGCGCCAGCAGCTTGGGGGACAGGGGATTTAATGAAAAACTGTTTTTT.